These 31 T cell receptor beta chains were all obtained from the same sample, sequenced in a study of naive and memory T cell subsets. RNA was extracted from less than 3 ml of whole blood of healthy adults. Alpha and beta constant region primers primed reverse transcription for blood and skin samples. TCRdb passed the 5' RACE reads through MiXCR, listing each CDR3 protein once. Here the sample spans about 26,000 distinct CDR3 sequences, under 30% being singletons. These receptors all stem from a female donor in good health.

The gene calls are TRBV20-1 and TRBJ1-2; perhaps TRBD1 as D (6 bases). The CDR3 loop spans 12 amino acids. CDR1 and CDR2 (germline): DFQATT, SNEGSKA (reference sequence). CDR3 amino acids: CGGRRDIDGYTF. Here the CDR3 DNA reads TGCGGGGGCCGCCGGGACATCGATGGCTACACCTTC.

This clonotype appeared many times. The V call is TRBV18, the J call TRBJ2-7; D might be TRBD1 (5 bases). Germline CDR1 is KGHSH and CDR2 is LQKENI. The length of the CDR3 is 14 residues. V was trimmed by 3 bases and J by 3 bases, leaving 12 bases between them. CDR3: CASSPDSFRYEQYF. CDR3 sequence (DNA): TGTGCCAGCTCACCTGACAGTTTCCGCTACGAGCAGTACTTC.

In its sample, this clonotype was seen many times. In DNA, the CDR3 is TGCAGCGTTGACTATACAGATACGCAGTATTTT. This translates into CSVDYTDTQYF. The V and J genes are TRBV29-1 and TRBJ2-3; D ambiguous. Germline V gene sequence: CDR1 SQVTM, CDR2 ANQGSEA. Trimming took off 3 bases at V and 3 bases at J, with 4 bases between the two ends. The CDR3 totals 11 residues.

As regards this clonotype: Likely a read error: the CDR3 ends without its conserved phenylalanine or tryptophan. The chain is built from TRBV20-1 and TRBJ2-3; 10 nucleotides match TRBD2. The V segment lost 3 bases and the J segment 5 bases; nucleotides outside the gene matches: 5. This CDR3 region has 14 residues. Germline V lookup: CDR1 DFQATT, CDR2 SNEGSKA (reference sequence). CDR3 sequence: CSASGTSVGDTQYL. Written as DNA, the CDR3 is TGCAGTGCTAGCGGGACTAGCGTCGGAGATACGCAGTATCTT.

This sequence joins TRBV20-1 and TRBJ2-5; 10 positions match TRBD2. This CDR3 has 14 amino acids. J was trimmed by 4 bases and V by 1 base; bases with no gene match: 3. Germline-derived CDR1 and CDR2 are DFQATT and SNEGSKA (reference sequence). CDR3: CSARVAGGRETQYF. CDR3 DNA sequence: TGCAGTGCTAGAGTAGCGGGAGGTAGAGAGACCCAGTACTTC.

This chain connects TRBV5-1 to TRBJ2-1; 9 bases are a match to TRBD2. This CDR3 region has 15 residues. In germline, CDR1 is SGHRS, CDR2 YFSETQ. Unmatched junction bases numbered 6, after V lost 2 bases and J lost 6 bases. Here the CDR3 reads CASSFIAGAVNEQFF. DNA of the CDR3: TGCGCCAGCAGCTTCATAGCGGGAGCGGTCAATGAGCAGTTCTTC. Supplemented by reference TRBV5-1 and TRBJ2-1, the full variable domain reads KAGVTQTPRYLIKTRGQQVTLSCSPISGHRSVSWYQQTPGQGLQFLFEYFSETQRNKGNFPGRFSGRQFSNSRSEMNVSTLELGDSALYLCASSFIAGAVNEQFFGPGTRLTVL.

This clonotype has just a few counts. The V call is TRBV20-1, the J call TRBJ2-1; 8 nucleotides agree with TRBD2. This CDR3 region has 15 residues. The junction had 5 bases not matched to a gene; V was cut back by 4 bases and J by 0 bases. Germline V lookup: CDR1 DFQATT, CDR2 SNEGSKA (reference sequence). The CDR3 loop is CSATSGPSSYNEQFF. The CDR3 DNA reads as TGCAGTGCTACTAGCGGGCCTAGCTCCTACAATGAGCAGTTCTTC.

This clonotype counts as medium-sized. This sequence joins TRBV18 and TRBJ2-5; D is undetermined. CDR3 length equals 11 residues. V shed 1 base and J shed 5 bases, with 2 bases lying between them. CDR1 is KGHSH and CDR2 is LQKENI in the germline V gene. The CDR3 loop reads CASSPRETQYF. The CDR3 bases are TGTGCCAGCTCACCACGGGAGACCCAGTACTTC. Full variable domain (missing parts from reference TRBV18 and TRBJ2-5): NAGVMQNPRHLVRRRGQEARLRCSPMKGHSHVYWYRQLPEEGLKFMVYLQKENIIDESGMPKERFSAEFPKEGPSILRIQQVVRGDSAAYFCASSPRETQYFGPGTRLLVL.

This clonotype was observed a handful of times. V usage is TRBV29-1 and J usage is TRBJ1-2; 8 bases are shared with TRBD1. This CDR3 spans 13 amino acids. The germline gives CDR1 SQVTM, CDR2 ANQGSEA. The J segment lost 2 bases and the V segment lost 7 bases, leaving 6 bases of the junction unmatched. The CDR3 sequence is CSGSRGLNYGYTF. The CDR3 DNA sequence: TGCAGCGGGAGCAGGGGGCTCAACTATGGCTACACCTTC.

Ten or more counts support this clonotype. The chain joins TRBV29-1 to TRBJ2-2; TRBD1 agrees at 7 bases. The germline V gene encodes CDR1 SQVTM and CDR2 ANQGSEA. After removal of 6 bases from V and 0 bases from J, the junction contained 1 base not matched to a gene. There are 13 residues in the CDR3. The CDR3 spells CSVDRTNTGELFF. DNA of the CDR3: TGCAGCGTGGACAGGACGAACACCGGGGAGCTGTTTTTT.

This clonotype has a count of ten or more. This chain's CDR3 is CASRRGGARYEQFF. CDR3 coding DNA: TGTGCCAGCAGGAGGGGGGGGGCCAGGTATGAGCAGTTCTTC. V and J are TRBV28 and TRBJ2-1; D is possibly TRBD2 (7 bases). The CDR3 is made up of 14 amino acids. V was clipped by 6 bases and J by 8 bases, with 17 bases between them. CDR1 and CDR2 from the germline V gene are MDHEN and SYDVKM.

In its sample, this clonotype was seen a few times. V is TRBV6-2 or TRBV6-3 and J is TRBJ2-7; no definite D call. V was shortened by 2 bases and J by 2 bases, with 4 bases between the two germline ends. The CDR3 is made up of 12 amino acids. In germline, CDR1 is MNHEY, CDR2 SVGEGT. CDR3 sequence reads: CASSYPPYEQYF. CDR3 nucleotides: TGTGCCAGCAGTTACCCTCCCTACGAGCAGTACTTC.

This clonotype is labeled as medium-sized (0.01 to 0.1%). The chain joins TRBV6-4 to TRBJ2-1; D is unresolved. The V gene's germline CDR1 is MRHNA and CDR2 SNTAGT. V was trimmed by 2 bases and J by 5 bases, leaving 7 bases between them. This CDR3 is built from 13 residues. The CDR3 loop is CASSDAGHNEQFF. For the CDR3, the DNA is TGTGCCAGCAGTGACGCAGGTCACAATGAGCAGTTCTTC.

This clonotype was counted only a few times. The chain carries TRBV6-2 or TRBV6-3 and TRBJ2-7; weak D call: TRBD1 (6 bases). This CDR3 comprises 13 residues. V lost 4 bases, J lost 3 bases, and 10 bases lay in between. Germline V gives CDR1 MNHEY, CDR2 SVGEGT. CDR3 region: CASSSLDSYEQYF. The CDR3 DNA reads TGTGCCAGCAGTTCCCTGGACAGCTACGAGCAGTACTTC.

In its sample, this clonotype was seen a few times. The chain is built from TRBV29-1 and TRBJ1-5; D uncertain. Germline lookup yields CDR1 SQVTM and CDR2 ANQGSEA. This CDR3 has 13 residues. V lost 6 bases and J 1 base, leaving 10 bases between the germline ends. The DNA for the CDR3 is TGCAGCGTCCAGGCCAACAGCAATCAGCCCCAGCATTTT. Translating gives CSVQANSNQPQHF. The whole variable domain, filled in from reference TRBV29-1 and TRBJ1-5, reads SAVISQKPSRDICQRGTSLTIQCQVDSQVTMMFWYRQQPGQSLTLIATANQGSEATYESGFVIDKFPISRPNLTFSTLTVSNMSPEDSSIYLCSVQANSNQPQHFGDGTRLSIL.

This clonotype showed up many times. The rearrangement links TRBV20-1 to TRBJ2-5; the match to TRBD2 covers 11 bases. Germline CDR1 reads DFQATT; CDR2 reads SNEGSKA (reference sequence). The CDR3 spans 15 residues. Trimming cost V 1 base and J 6 bases; bases outside gene matches: 7. CDR3 bases: TGCAGTGCTAGAGCCAAGACTAGCGGGAAACAGACCCAGTACTTC. It yields the protein CSARAKTSGKQTQYF.

The chain is built from TRBV7-9 and TRBJ1-1; D not certain. CDR3 size: 13 residues. Trimming removed 5 bases from V and 1 base from J, with 8 bases in between. Germline V lookup: CDR1 SEHNR, CDR2 FQNEAQ (reference sequence). The CDR3 nucleotides read TGTGCCAGCAGCCCATGGTCGAACACTGAAGCTTTCTTT. Translated, it gives CASSPWSNTEAFF. The entire variable domain, with the rest obtained from reference TRBV7-9 and TRBJ1-1, is as follows: DTGVSQNPRHKITKRGQNVTFRCDPISEHNRLYWYRQTLGQGPEFLTYFQNEAQLEKSRLLSDRFSAERPKGSFSTLEIQRTEQGDSAMYLCASSPWSNTEAFFGQGTRLTVV.

This clonotype appeared many times. The chain combines TRBV19 with TRBJ1-5; D ambiguous. Germline CDR1 is LNHDA and CDR2 is SQIVND (reference sequence). Deletions cut 6 bases from V and 3 bases from J, with 9 bases between. This CDR3 region has 13 residues. CDR3 sequence reads: CASRGGFNQPQHF. In DNA form, the CDR3 reads TGTGCCAGTAGGGGCGGGTTCAATCAGCCCCAGCATTTT.

The genes are TRBV20-1 and TRBJ2-7; D may be TRBD1 (5 bases). The CDR3 length is 14 residues. From germline, CDR1 is DFQATT and CDR2 SNEGSKA (reference sequence). V was trimmed by 0 bases and J by 2 bases, leaving 11 bases between them. The CDR3 here is CSARDSRVPYEQYF. The CDR3 DNA reads as TGCAGTGCTAGAGATTCCAGGGTACCCTACGAGCAGTACTTC.

The sample holds one count of this clonotype. V and J are TRBV10-2 and TRBJ1-1; D gene unclear. Trimming stripped 2 bases from V and 6 bases from J, with 7 bases between. This CDR3 has 12 residues. Germline V gene data show CDR1 as WSHSY and CDR2 as SAAADI. The CDR3, as DNA: TGCGCCAGCAGTGAGCTCGCCGCTGAAGCTTTCTTT. Residues: CASSELAAEAFF.

This clonotype was seen more than once but under ten times. This chain links TRBV6-5 with TRBJ1-5; no reliable D call. V was pared by 0 bases and J by 4 bases, with 4 bases between. CDR3 length: 13 residues. CDR1 is MNHEY and CDR2 is SVGAGI in the germline V gene. Written as DNA, the CDR3 is TGTGCCAGCAGTTACTCAGAGAATCAGCCCCAGCATTTT. It codes for CASSYSENQPQHF.

In its sample, this clonotype ranks as medium-sized. The chain links TRBV11-3 to TRBJ2-5; 7 nucleotides align to TRBD1. The CDR3 has 15 amino acids. Germline V lookup: CDR1 SGHNT, CDR2 YENEEA. The ends lost 5 bases at V and 5 bases at J; junction bases unmatched: 11. The CDR3 reads CASSPPSTGTETQYF. The CDR3 bases are TGTGCCAGCAGCCCGCCTTCGACAGGGACGGAGACCCAGTACTTC.

The chain is built from TRBV10-3 and TRBJ1-1; D is possibly TRBD1 (5 bases). V lost 4 bases and J lost 11, with 20 bases in between. This CDR3 spans 14 amino acids. CDR1 is ENHRY and CDR2 is SYGVKD in the germline V gene. CDR3 in amino acids: CAISVGGATGGAFF. In DNA, the CDR3 is TGTGCCATCAGTGTTGGTGGGGCGACGGGGGGGGCTTTCTTT.

The rearrangement uses TRBV9 and TRBJ2-1; no clear D. V was pared by 0 bases and J by 2 bases, with 3 bases between. CDR1 and CDR2 from the germline V gene are SGDLS and YYNGEE. This CDR3 is built from 13 residues. CDR3 coding DNA: TGTGCCAGCAGCGTAGGGGCCTACAATGAGCAGTTCTTC. Amino acid sequence: CASSVGAYNEQFF.

This clonotype was detected a few times. The genes are TRBV7-2 and TRBJ2-3; D is perhaps TRBD2 (5 bases). The CDR3 runs 18 residues. Germline V gene data show CDR1 as SGHTA and CDR2 as FQGNSA. Trimming pared 5 bases from V and 0 bases from J, leaving 21 bases between. The CDR3 region has the DNA TGTGCCAGCAGCCGAACCCCCGGGTTAGGGAGAAGCACAGATACGCAGTATTTT. Translating it yields CASSRTPGLGRSTDTQYF. The full variable domain, its missing parts supplied by reference TRBV7-2 and TRBJ2-3, is GAGVSQSPSNKVTEKGKDVELRCDPISGHTALYWYRQSLGQGLEFLIYFQGNSAPDKSGLPSDRFSAERTGGSVSTLTIQRTQQEDSAVYLCASSRTPGLGRSTDTQYFGPGTRLTVL.

This clonotype was seen at least ten times. The chain combines TRBV7-9 with TRBJ2-5; possibly TRBD2 for D (5 bases). The CDR3 extends over 13 amino acids. CDR1 and CDR2 from the germline V gene are SEHNR and FQNEAQ (reference sequence). The V end lost 5 bases, the J end lost 5 bases, and 12 bases lay between the germline ends. The CDR3 spells CASSPRGPETQYF. For the CDR3, the DNA is TGTGCCAGCAGCCCCCGAGGGCCGGAGACCCAGTACTTC.

Written as DNA, the CDR3 is TGTGCCAGCAGCGCCCAGGAAAATCAGCCCCAGCATTTT. Amino acids: CASSAQENQPQHF. The chain carries TRBV6-4 and TRBJ1-5; D call uncertain. CDR3 length equals 13 residues. The V end lost 6 bases, the J end lost 4 bases, and 10 bases lay between the germline ends. Germline CDR1 MRHNA, CDR2 SNTAGT.

Relative to its sample, this clonotype is medium-sized. The gene calls are TRBV10-1 and TRBJ2-3; maybe TRBD1 (5 bases). CDR1 WNHNN and CDR2 SYGVQD come from the germline V gene (reference sequence). The CDR3 length is 15 residues. Trimming removed 6 bases from V and 1 base from J, with 14 bases in between. The CDR3, as DNA: TGCGCCAGCAGCCCCCTCAGGGTGGGCACAGATACGCAGTATTTT. This gives the protein CASSPLRVGTDTQYF.

The chain carries TRBV6-5 and TRBJ2-3; 7 nucleotides match TRBD2. CDR1 is MNHEY and CDR2 is SVGAGI in the germline V gene. The CDR3 is 14 residues long. The junction had 3 bases not matched to a gene; V was cut back by 2 bases and J by 4 bases. DNA for the CDR3: TGTGCCAGCAGTTACGGACTAGTCCCAGATACGCAGTATTTT. Amino acids: CASSYGLVPDTQYF.

The sample holds many counts of this clonotype. The V gene is TRBV11-3, the J gene TRBJ2-1; the D gene is possibly TRBD2 (6 bases). Germline V CDR1 and CDR2: SGHNT, YENEEA. CDR3 length equals 13 residues. V was trimmed by 1 base and J by 7 bases, leaving 8 bases between them. The CDR3 nucleotides are TGTGCCAGCAGCTTAGTCCGGGGGAATGAGCAGTTCTTC. Translation: CASSLVRGNEQFF.

This clonotype was picked up a small number of times. The gene calls are TRBV28 and TRBJ2-2; no firm D call. The germline V gene has CDR1 MDHEN and CDR2 SYDVKM. The CDR3 spans 12 residues. V was cut by 9 bases and J by 4 bases, with 9 bases left in between. For the CDR3, the DNA is TGTGCCAGTCAAGGGTCCACCGGGGAGCTGTTTTTT. This sequence encodes CASQGSTGELFF.